The following is a T cell receptor (beta chain) sequence with its context. The V segment lost 4 bases and the J segment 3 bases; nucleotides outside the gene matches: 11. The CDR3 totals 17 residues. Per the germline V gene, CDR1 is LGHNA and CDR2 is YNFKEQ. This sample was included in a study of blood T cell repertoires in COVID-19. At the level of the study: Samples representing acute and convalescent COVID-19 were sourced from the United States, Italy and Spain. T cells, B-cell-depleted T cells, or PBMCs supplied cDNA or gDNA.

In the source study's methods: Estimation of nucleated cell counts was performed using reference gene primer amplification. Produced via immunoSEQ multiplex PCR; TCRdb's table is partial and in-frame only. The V and J calls and clone size come from that table; D and trimming were worked out from the DNA. The table includes about 50,000 clones, approximately 91% detected once. The source of this sequence is a human donor in a cohort sampled during active COVID-19. The V gene is TRBV4-2, the J gene TRBJ2-3; 9 bases map to TRBD2. Sample: peripheral blood. The CDR3: CASSPARASGETDTQYF. DNA of the CDR3: TGTGCCAGCAGCCCTGCCCGGGCTAGCGGGGAAACAGATACGCAGTATTTT.